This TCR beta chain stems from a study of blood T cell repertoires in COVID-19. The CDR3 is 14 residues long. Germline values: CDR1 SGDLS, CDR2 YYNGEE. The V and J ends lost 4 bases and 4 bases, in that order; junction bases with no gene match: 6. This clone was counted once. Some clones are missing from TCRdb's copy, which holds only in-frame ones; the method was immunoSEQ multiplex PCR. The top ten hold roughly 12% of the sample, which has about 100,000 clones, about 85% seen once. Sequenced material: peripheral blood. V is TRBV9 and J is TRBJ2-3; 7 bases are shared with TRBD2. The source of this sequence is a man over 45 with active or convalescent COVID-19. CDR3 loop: CASSLRGGSDTQYF. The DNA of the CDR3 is TGTGCCAGCAGCCTAAGGGGAGGGTCAGATACGCAGTATTTT. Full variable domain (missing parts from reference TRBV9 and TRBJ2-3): DSGVTQTPKHLITATGQRVTLRCSPRSGDLSVYWYQQSLDQGLQFLIQYYNGEERAKGNILERFSAQQFPDLHSELNLSSLELGDSALYFCASSLRGGSDTQYFGPGTRLTVL.